This TCR beta chain is from a study of CD8+ T cells in alopecia areata. About the study: Those treated were given oral tofacitinib at 5 to 10 mg twice daily.

Germline V CDR1 and CDR2: WSHSY, SAAADI. The CDR3 runs to 12 residues. Treatment specified: oral pan-JAK inhibitor, 5-10 mg twice daily. Reverse transcribed after extraction, RNA yielded cDNA as the sequencing template. The repertoire was sequenced with immunoSEQ multiplex PCR; TCRdb's copy has only in-frame clones and lacks some. This repertoire shows 210,000 or so clones, approximately 72% found once; its top ten account for more than 1%. As for this clone: At one of its ends the junction is not consistent with the germline gene, which may arise from a read error.

The sequenced sample was CD4+ T cells sorted from blood, obtained at week 44, from a patient treated with tofacitinib. The clonotype was recovered from a human donor with alopecia areata. The chain employs TRBV10-2 and TRBJ1-4; D unresolved. Written as DNA, the CDR3 is TGTGCCAGCAGCCCCGGAAAGGAAAAACTGTTTTTT. It yields the protein CASSPGKEKLFF.